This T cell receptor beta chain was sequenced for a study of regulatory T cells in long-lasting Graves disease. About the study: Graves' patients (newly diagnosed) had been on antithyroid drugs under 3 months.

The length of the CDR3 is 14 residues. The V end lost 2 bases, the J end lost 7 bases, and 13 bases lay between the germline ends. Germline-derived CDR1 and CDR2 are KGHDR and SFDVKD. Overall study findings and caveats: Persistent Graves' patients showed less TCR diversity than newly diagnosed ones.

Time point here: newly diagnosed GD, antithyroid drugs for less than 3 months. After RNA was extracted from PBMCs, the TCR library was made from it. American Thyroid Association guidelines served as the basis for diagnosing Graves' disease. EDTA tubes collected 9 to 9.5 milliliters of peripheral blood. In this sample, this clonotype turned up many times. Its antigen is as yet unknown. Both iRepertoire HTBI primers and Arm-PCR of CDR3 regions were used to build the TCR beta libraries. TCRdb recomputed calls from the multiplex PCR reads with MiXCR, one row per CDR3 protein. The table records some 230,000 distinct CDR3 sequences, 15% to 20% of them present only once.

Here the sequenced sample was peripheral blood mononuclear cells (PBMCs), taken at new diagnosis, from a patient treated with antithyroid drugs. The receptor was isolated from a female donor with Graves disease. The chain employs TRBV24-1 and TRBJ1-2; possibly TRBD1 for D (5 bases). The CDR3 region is CATSDSGPLGGYTF. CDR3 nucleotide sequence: TGTGCCACCAGTGATTCAGGGCCCCTAGGTGGCTACACCTTC.